This T cell receptor (beta chain) was retrieved from a study of vaccination effects on CD4 cells after COVID-19 (dated by TCRdb to between 2021 and 2024). At the level of the whole study: Post-vaccine samples across the study were collected a median of 72 days after the second dose, with a range of 14 to 241. Altogether, 10 COVID-19 convalescent patients and a handful of SARS-CoV-2-naive healthy vaccine recipients made up the full study. Cultures from other donors in the study were sequenced using the Oncomine TCR Beta short-read assay on an Illumina iSeq 100. SARS-CoV-2 spike-specific CD4+ TCR repertoires from before and after mRNA vaccination were compared in COVID-19 convalescent patients and in infection-naive vaccine recipients. Paper-wide results and their limitations: Among healthy vaccine recipients, nearly all vaccine-induced clones were SARS-CoV-2 mono-reactive, and just 1 of 255 was cross-reactive with common cold coronaviruses. Both infection-induced and vaccine-induced clones contracted markedly at late post-vaccination timepoints, which is consistent with waning T cell responses. The study was limited by a small number of convalescent patients and lacked early post-infection timepoints.

A word on this clone: Its specific antigen is unknown. No quality values exist for individual bases; no much larger clone is one base distant.

Libraries were built with the immunoSEQ multiplex PCR assay. DNA from the cultured and isolated CD4+ T cells underwent TCR beta CDR3 sequencing. The published analysis was carried out like this. Non-productive TCR sequences were removed and reads were trimmed to the CDR3 region, keeping CDR3s of at least 7 amino acids. The MANAFEST web app was used to pick out antigen-specific clonotypes by comparing their expansion in peptide wells with that in reference cultures. To count as positive, a clone had to show expansion at FDR<0.05 compared with the reference and with all other wells, an odds ratio above 5, and a frequency above 0.1% in two replicate wells. Cross-reactive clonotypes were defined as significantly expanded in SARS-CoV-2 spike wells and in at least one common cold coronavirus spike condition. Using the stringdist R package, CDR3 similarity was measured by Levenshtein distance, and unrooted trees were constructed with ape in R 3.6.1. The clones in this table, taken by TCRdb from immuneACCESS, are in-frame only. Not every clone is retained; where verified, under half of the shortfall comes from an unresolved V gene, and the cause of the rest is unknown. That table gives V, J and clone size, and the DNA gave D and trimming. A total of under 35,000 clones appear in this sample, roughly 63% of them only once. Approximately 8.7% of the sample is in the top ten clones.

The V and J ends are trimmed by 4 bases and 7 bases, leaving 14 bases between them. Its CDR3 holds 14 amino acids, cysteine through phenylalanine. Here the CDR3 DNA is all that survives: 42 bases in frame from base 1. Looking up the germline V gene (reference sequence) yields CDR1 MNHNY and CDR2 SVGAGI. To identify antigen-specific CD4+ T cell clonotypes by their expansion, the ViraFEST assay first stimulated PBMC with viral peptide pools and then applied TCR sequencing. After about 9 days of culture, CD4+ T cells were isolated with the EasySep CD4+ T cell isolation kit. Each participant got two doses of an mRNA SARS-CoV-2 vaccine, either BNT162b2 or mRNA-1273. None of the healthy vaccine recipients had a prior SARS-CoV-2 infection, which was confirmed by nucleocapsid antibody tests that came back negative both before and after vaccination. Some 2 million PBMC per well were cultured with about 9 ug/ml peptides in IMDM containing approximately 4.7% human AB serum, approximately 10 IU/ml IL-2 and gentamicin. Half of the culture medium was replaced with fresh IL-2-containing medium on days 3 and 7. Unless otherwise noted, each peptide stimulation condition was cultured in triplicate wells. PBMC were separated from whole blood using Ficoll-Paque Plus gradient centrifugation and were then either cryopreserved at -140C or used fresh. Overlapping peptide pools spanned the spike proteins of SARS-CoV-2 and the common cold coronaviruses HCoV-NL63, HCoV-OC43 and HCoV-229E. The QIAamp micro DNA kit was used to extract genomic DNA from the cultured CD4+ T cells.

Sequences were derived from CD4+ T cells from PBMCs cultured with SARS-CoV-2 spike peptides, sampled after COVID-19 vaccination. The cell subset or site label of this sample denotes: SARS-CoV-2 spike overlapping peptide pool stimulation. This receptor was identified in a human donor who received a COVID-19 vaccine. In this chain, TRBV6-6 is recombined with TRBJ1-5; the D region possibly corresponds to TRBD1 (5 bases align). The DNA reads TGTGCCAGCAGTTCTCAGGGCGTTGGGCAGCCCCAGCATTTT. This is translated as CASSSQGVGQPQHF.